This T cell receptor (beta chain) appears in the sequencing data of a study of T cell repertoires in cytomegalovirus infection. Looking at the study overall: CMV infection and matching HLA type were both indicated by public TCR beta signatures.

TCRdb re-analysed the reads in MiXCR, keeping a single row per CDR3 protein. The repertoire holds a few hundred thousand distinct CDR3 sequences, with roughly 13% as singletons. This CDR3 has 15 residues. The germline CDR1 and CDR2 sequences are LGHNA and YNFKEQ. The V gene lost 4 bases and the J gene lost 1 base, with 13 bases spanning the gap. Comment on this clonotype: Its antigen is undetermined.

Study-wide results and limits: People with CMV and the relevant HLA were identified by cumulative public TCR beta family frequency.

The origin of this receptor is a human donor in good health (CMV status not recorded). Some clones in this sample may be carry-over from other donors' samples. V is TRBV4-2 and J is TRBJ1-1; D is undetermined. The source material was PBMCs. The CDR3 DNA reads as TGTGCCAGCAGCCGAGTGGGCGCTGGGAACACTGAAGCTTTCTTT. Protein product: CASSRVGAGNTEAFF.